The 25 T cell receptor beta chains presented below share a single source sample, sequenced in a study of regulatory T cells in long-lasting Graves disease. As to time point: newly diagnosed GD, antithyroid drugs for less than 3 months. The TCR library was made from RNA that had been extracted from PBMCs in TRIzol. Through Arm-PCR of CDR3 regions and iRepertoire HTBI primers, TCR beta libraries were built. TCRdb passed the multiplex PCR reads through MiXCR, listing each CDR3 protein once. The repertoire holds 300,000 to 450,000 distinct CDR3 sequences, with roughly a sixth as singletons. The sample in question was peripheral blood mononuclear cells (PBMCs), obtained at new diagnosis, from a patient treated with antithyroid drugs. These receptors were obtained from a female donor with Graves disease.

Only a few counts were recorded for this clonotype. The rearrangement uses TRBV24-1 and TRBJ2-7, with a weak D call TRBD2 (6 bases). This CDR3 region has 15 residues. CDR1 is KGHDR, CDR2 SFDVKD, per germline. V was clipped by 4 bases and J by 6 bases, with 18 bases between them. DNA of the CDR3: TGTGCCACCAGTGACCCTGGACGGGGCGGGATCGAGCAGTACTTC. As protein: CATSDPGRGGIEQYF.

The chain has TRBV11-3 and TRBJ2-7; a weak D match, TRBD2 (6 bases). V was pared by 1 base and J by 0 bases, with 13 bases between. This CDR3 region has 16 residues. The germline gives CDR1 SGHNT, CDR2 YENEEA. Here the CDR3 DNA reads TGTGCCAGCAGCTTAGCCCGAACGGGAGTCTCCTACGAGCAGTACTTC. This codes for CASSLARTGVSYEQYF. Using reference TRBV11-3 and TRBJ2-7 for the parts outside the CDR3, the full variable domain is EAGVVQSPRYKIIEKKQPVAFWCNPISGHNTLYWYLQNLGQGPELLIRYENEEAVDDSQLPKDRFSAERLKGVDSTLKIQPAELGDSAVYLCASSLARTGVSYEQYFGPGTRLTVT.

This clonotype appeared many times. The gene calls are TRBV2 and TRBJ2-7; TRBD1 matches 9 bases. The CDR3 is made up of 14 amino acids. V lost 3 bases, J lost 5 bases, and 5 bases stayed unmatched. Germline CDR1 is SNHLY and CDR2 is FYNNEI. CDR3 coding DNA: TGTGCCAGCAGTGATCGGGACAGGGCCCACGAGCAGTACTTC. As protein: CASSDRDRAHEQYF.

There are many counts of this clonotype. The V gene is TRBV20-1, the J gene TRBJ1-1; D ambiguous. V lost 1 base and J 1 base, leaving 13 bases between the germline ends. The CDR3 extends over 15 amino acids. CDR1 and CDR2 (germline): DFQATT, SNEGSKA (reference sequence). CDR3 protein: CSARVPSQGNTEAFF. In nucleotides, the CDR3 is TGCAGTGCTAGAGTACCCTCCCAAGGGAACACTGAAGCTTTCTTT.

The CDR3 reads CASSGQGATVNEQFF. The CDR3 bases are TGCGCCAGCAGCGGACAGGGGGCTACTGTGAATGAGCAGTTCTTC. V usage is TRBV10-2 and J usage is TRBJ2-1; 11 positions agree with TRBD1. V was pared by 6 bases and J by 7 bases, with 8 bases of the junction left unmatched. This CDR3 contains 15 residues. Germline V CDR1 and CDR2: WSHSY, SAAADI.

This clonotype appeared many times. The chain is built from TRBV12-3 or TRBV12-4 and TRBJ2-3; TRBD2 matches at 9 bases. CDR3 length equals 17 residues. The J segment lost 4 bases and the V segment lost 2 bases, leaving 10 bases of the junction unmatched. The CDR3: CASSLYRASGTPDTQYF. DNA of the CDR3: TGTGCCAGCAGTTTATATAGGGCTAGCGGGACCCCAGATACGCAGTATTTT.

This rearrangement joins TRBV4-1 to TRBJ2-1; 7 bases fit TRBD2. Looked up from germline, CDR1 is MGHRA and CDR2 is YSYEKL. The CDR3 has 19 amino acids. The V gene end was trimmed by 6 bases and the J gene end by 4 bases; junction bases not matched to a gene: 21. The CDR3 coding sequence is TGCGCCAGCAGTCCAAAACCACCTCGCGGGCGGGAGTTATACAATGAGCAGTTCTTC. This encodes CASSPKPPRGRELYNEQFF.

This clonotype was picked up many times. V usage is TRBV29-1 and J usage is TRBJ2-1; 7 nucleotides match TRBD1. The CDR3 sequence is 14 residues long. The J segment lost 7 bases and the V segment lost 3 bases, leaving 9 bases of the junction unmatched. Germline CDR1 is SQVTM and CDR2 is ANQGSEA. CDR3 coding DNA: TGCAGCGTTGAGACCGGGACAGAACCTAATGAGCAGTTCTTC. Protein sequence: CSVETGTEPNEQFF.

This clonotype has only a few counts. A much bigger clone sits one base away, suggesting this may be a read error. This chain connects TRBV4-3 to TRBJ2-3, with a possible D match to TRBD2 (5 bases). CDR1 LGHNA and CDR2 YSLEER come from the germline V gene. V lost 4 bases and J lost 6, with 17 bases in between. The CDR3 covers 15 residues. The CDR3 spells CASSPDSMMEDTQYF. DNA of the CDR3: TGCGCCAGCAGCCCGGACTCGATGATGGAGGATACGCAGTATTTT.

This clonotype was seen at least ten times. V and J are TRBV7-9 and TRBJ1-2, with 8 bases fitting TRBD1. Germline loops: CDR1 SEHNR, CDR2 FQNEAQ (reference sequence). The CDR3 sequence is 15 residues long. With 5 bases clipped from V and 8 bases from J, the junction kept 13 bases outside the gene matches. The CDR3 loop is CASSHPGGVLNGYTF. Here the CDR3 DNA reads TGTGCCAGCAGCCACCCAGGGGGCGTTTTAAACGGCTACACCTTC.

This clonotype was picked up many times. This chain connects TRBV29-1 to TRBJ1-5, with D maybe TRBD1 (5 bases). Germline CDR1 SQVTM, CDR2 ANQGSEA. The CDR3 sequence is 15 residues long. The V end was cut by 4 bases, the J end by 0 bases, with 13 bases between. The CDR3 DNA sequence: TGCAGCGTTGCCCCTTGGGGGGATAGCAATCAGCCCCAGCATTTT. It yields the protein CSVAPWGDSNQPQHF.

This clonotype showed up many times. The CDR3: CATLDSRSTGELFF. The CDR3 DNA follows: TGTGCCACCCTGGACAGCCGAAGCACCGGGGAGCTGTTTTTT. The chain recombines TRBV24-1 with TRBJ2-2; the D gene is possibly TRBD1 (6 bases). CDR3 size: 14 residues. Germline V lookup: CDR1 KGHDR, CDR2 SFDVKD. The germline V and J ends were trimmed by 9 bases and 4 bases, with 14 bases remaining between them.

This clonotype has a handful of counts. Sequence at one end of the junction differs from germline and may be a read error. The chain carries TRBV7-2 and TRBJ2-7; D unclear. The CDR3 length is 13 residues. Germline lookup yields CDR1 SGHTA and CDR2 FQGNSA. CDR3 loop: CASSLSQRGERYF. For the CDR3, the DNA is TGTGCCAGCAGCTTAAGCCAGCGCGGCGAGCGGTACTTC. Together with reference TRBV7-2 and TRBJ2-7, the CDR3 gives the full variable domain: GAGVSQSPSNKVTEKGKDVELRCDPISGHTALYWYRQSLGQGLEFLIYFQGNSAPDKSGLPSDRFSAERTGGSVSTLTIQRTQQEDSAVYLCASSLSQRGERYFGPGTRLTVT.

This clonotype has ten or more counts. The rearrangement links TRBV4-3 to TRBJ2-7; D uncertain. Per the germline V gene, CDR1 is LGHNA and CDR2 is YSLEER. V lost 0 bases and J lost 0, with 9 bases in between. The CDR3 loop spans 15 amino acids. This CDR3 is CASSQERHHSYEQYF. In DNA, the CDR3 is TGCGCCAGCAGCCAAGAACGGCACCACTCCTACGAGCAGTACTTC.

Many counts were recorded for this clonotype. The gene calls are TRBV6-1 and TRBJ2-2; TRBD2 is a possible D gene (7 bases). This CDR3 has 16 amino acids. From germline, CDR1 is MNHNS and CDR2 SASEGT. Trimming removed 4 bases from V and 4 bases from J, with 16 bases in between. In nucleotides, the CDR3 is TGTGCCAGCAGTGGGGGGGGGCCGTTTCGCACCGGGGAGCTGTTTTTT. As protein: CASSGGGPFRTGELFF.

The chain carries TRBV19 and TRBJ1-1; D gene unclear. Germline V gene lookup returns CDR1 LNHDA and CDR2 SQIVND (reference sequence). Trimming pared 10 bases from V and 3 bases from J, leaving 18 bases between. The CDR3 runs to 14 residues. CDR3 nucleotides: TGTGCCACCCGGCGGACCGCGTCGGACACTGAAGCTTTCTTT. Amino acids: CATRRTASDTEAFF.

Ten or more counts support this clonotype. The chain carries TRBV7-9 and TRBJ2-7; D gene uncertain. The CDR3 is 16 amino acids. Looked up from germline, CDR1 is SEHNR and CDR2 is FQNEAQ (reference sequence). V gave up 2 bases and J gave up 0 bases, with 14 bases separating them. The CDR3 region is CASSLTLAARSYEQYF. DNA for the CDR3: TGTGCCAGCAGCTTAACTCTGGCAGCTCGCTCCTACGAGCAGTACTTC.

This clonotype was seen many times. The chain uses TRBV11-2 and TRBJ2-1; 7 nucleotides agree with TRBD2. Germline V gene lookup returns CDR1 SGHAT and CDR2 FQNNGV. After removal of 0 bases from V and 7 bases from J, the junction contained 3 bases not matched to a gene. The CDR3 extends over 14 amino acids. The CDR3 region is CASSLEGTKNEQFF. DNA of the CDR3: TGTGCCAGCAGCTTAGAGGGGACTAAGAATGAGCAGTTCTTC.

This clonotype was seen ten or more times. The chain couples TRBV12-3 or TRBV12-4 to TRBJ2-4; 7 nucleotides line up with TRBD2. Losses at the gene ends were 6 bases for V and 8 bases for J; bases not matched to a gene: 4. The CDR3 is 12 residues long. The CDR3: CASSPGGDIQYF. As DNA, the CDR3 is TGTGCCAGCAGCCCTGGGGGGGACATTCAGTACTTC.

This clonotype was picked up many times. The chain links TRBV6-5 to TRBJ2-7, with unresolved D. Per germline, CDR1 MNHEY and CDR2 SVGAGI. V lost 2 bases and J lost 2, with 10 bases in between. This CDR3 contains 14 residues. CDR3 loop: CASSYTLPTYEQYF. The DNA for the CDR3 is TGTGCCAGCAGTTACACTCTCCCAACCTACGAGCAGTACTTC.

This clonotype was recorded many times. The CDR3 is CASSILQGFSSSYNSPLHF. The CDR3 DNA reads TGTGCCAGCAGCATCCTTCAGGGTTTTTCCAGCTCCTATAATTCACCCCTCCACTTT. The chain employs TRBV5-5 and TRBJ1-6, with a possible D match to TRBD1 (5 bases). V gave up 4 bases and J gave up 0 bases, with 20 bases separating them. The CDR3 sequence is 19 residues long. The germline CDR1 and CDR2 sequences are SGHKS and YYEKEE (reference sequence).

This clonotype has a handful of counts. The genes are TRBV7-9 and TRBJ2-6; D remains unclear. Germline V lookup: CDR1 SEHNR, CDR2 FQNEAQ (reference sequence). The CDR3 spans 15 residues. Between the trimmed V and J ends, which lost 2 bases and 4 bases, there was a span of 9 bases. Here the CDR3 reads CASSLRITGANVLTF. CDR3 in DNA: TGTGCCAGCAGCTTAAGGATCACCGGGGCCAACGTCCTGACTTTC.

A remark on this clonotype: Just one base apart from a much larger clone, this may be a read error. The chain links TRBV28 to TRBJ1-4; unclear D gene. CDR1 MDHEN and CDR2 SYDVKM come from the germline V gene. The CDR3 extends over 14 amino acids. Deletions cut 1 base from V and 12 bases from J, with 15 bases between. As DNA, the CDR3 is TGTGCCAGCAGTTTATCCGAGGGATGGGAAGAACTGTTTTTT. Encoded protein: CASSLSEGWEELFF.

This clonotype has ten or more counts. The J gene is TRBJ1-6, the V gene TRBV3-1, with D possibly being TRBD1 (5 bases). The CDR3 covers 15 residues. V shed 4 bases and J shed 10 bases, with 17 bases lying between them. From germline, CDR1 is LGHDT and CDR2 YNNKEL (reference sequence). CDR3 in amino acids: CASSLSRGVGSPLHF. The DNA for the CDR3 is TGTGCCAGCAGCCTTAGTAGGGGCGTGGGATCACCCCTCCACTTT.

The rearrangement links TRBV7-2 to TRBJ2-3; 9 bases map to TRBD2. With 0 bases clipped from V and 0 bases from J, the junction kept 1 base outside the gene matches. This CDR3 is built from 16 residues. Germline V gives CDR1 SGHTA, CDR2 FQGNSA. The chain's CDR3 is CASSLASGGSTDTQYF. The CDR3 coding sequence is TGTGCCAGCAGCTTAGCTAGCGGGGGTAGCACAGATACGCAGTATTTT.